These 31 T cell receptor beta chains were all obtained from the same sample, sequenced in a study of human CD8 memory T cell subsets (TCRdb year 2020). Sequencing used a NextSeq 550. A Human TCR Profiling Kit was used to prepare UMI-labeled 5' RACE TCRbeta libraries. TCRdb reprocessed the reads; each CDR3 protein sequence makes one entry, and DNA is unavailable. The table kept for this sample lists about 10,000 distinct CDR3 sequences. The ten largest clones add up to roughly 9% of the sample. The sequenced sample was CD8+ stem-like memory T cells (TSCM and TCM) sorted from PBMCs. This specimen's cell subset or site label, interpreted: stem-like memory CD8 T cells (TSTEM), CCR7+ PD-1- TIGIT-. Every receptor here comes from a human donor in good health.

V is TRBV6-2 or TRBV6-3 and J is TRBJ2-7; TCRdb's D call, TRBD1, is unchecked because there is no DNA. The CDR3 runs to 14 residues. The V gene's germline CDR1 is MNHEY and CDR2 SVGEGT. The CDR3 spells CASNWDMNYYEQYF.

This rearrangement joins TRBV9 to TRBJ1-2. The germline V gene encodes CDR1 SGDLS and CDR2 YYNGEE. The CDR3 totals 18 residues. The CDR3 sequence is CASSGRYEDEGGRYGYTF.

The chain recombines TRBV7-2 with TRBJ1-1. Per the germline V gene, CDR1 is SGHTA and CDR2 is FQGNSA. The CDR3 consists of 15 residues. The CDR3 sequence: CASSLAWQAQTEAFF. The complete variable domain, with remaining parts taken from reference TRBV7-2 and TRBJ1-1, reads GAGVSQSPSNKVTEKGKDVELRCDPISGHTALYWYRQSLGQGLEFLIYFQGNSAPDKSGLPSDRFSAERTGGSVSTLTIQRTQQEDSAVYLCASSLAWQAQTEAFFGQGTRLTVV.

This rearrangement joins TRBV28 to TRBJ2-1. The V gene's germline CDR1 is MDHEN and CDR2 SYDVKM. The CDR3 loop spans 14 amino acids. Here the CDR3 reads CASSPQSSYNEQFF.

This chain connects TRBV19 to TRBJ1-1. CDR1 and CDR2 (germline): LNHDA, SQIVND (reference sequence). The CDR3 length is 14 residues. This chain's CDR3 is CASSEVMLNTEAFF.

The CDR3: CASSSPLASLLSYEQYF. The chain combines TRBV7-8 with TRBJ2-7; TCRdb indicates TRBD1, and absent DNA this call remains unverified. This CDR3 comprises 17 residues. Germline CDR1 is SGHVS and CDR2 is FQNEAQ.

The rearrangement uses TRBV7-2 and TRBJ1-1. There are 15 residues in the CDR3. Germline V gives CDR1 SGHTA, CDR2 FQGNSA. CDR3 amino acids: CASSLSCCSNTEAFF.

The chain's CDR3 is CASSLGLAGNYEQYF. The J gene is TRBJ2-7, the V gene TRBV5-1; TCRdb indicates TRBD2, and absent DNA this call remains unverified. Germline-derived CDR1 and CDR2 are SGHRS and YFSETQ. This CDR3 contains 15 residues.

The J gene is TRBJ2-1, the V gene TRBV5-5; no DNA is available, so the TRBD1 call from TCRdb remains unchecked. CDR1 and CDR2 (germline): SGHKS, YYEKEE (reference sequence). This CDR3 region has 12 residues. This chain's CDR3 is CASSAQGSEQFF.

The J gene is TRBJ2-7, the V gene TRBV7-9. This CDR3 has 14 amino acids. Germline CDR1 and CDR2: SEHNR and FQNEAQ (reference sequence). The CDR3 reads CASSLAGLAYEQYF.

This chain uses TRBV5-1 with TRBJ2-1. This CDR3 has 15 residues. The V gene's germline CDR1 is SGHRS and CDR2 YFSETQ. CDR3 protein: CASSLAVALDNEQFF.

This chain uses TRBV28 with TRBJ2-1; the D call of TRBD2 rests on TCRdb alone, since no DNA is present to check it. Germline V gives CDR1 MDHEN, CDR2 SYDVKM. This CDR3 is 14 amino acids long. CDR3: CATLAGEAPNEQFF.

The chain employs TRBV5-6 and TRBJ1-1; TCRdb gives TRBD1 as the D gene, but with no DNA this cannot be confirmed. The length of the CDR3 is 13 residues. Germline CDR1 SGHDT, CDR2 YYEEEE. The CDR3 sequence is CASSKETGTEAFF.

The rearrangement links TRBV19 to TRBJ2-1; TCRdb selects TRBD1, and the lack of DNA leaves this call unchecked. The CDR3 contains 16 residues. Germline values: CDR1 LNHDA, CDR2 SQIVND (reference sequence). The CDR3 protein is CASSIVPGQGYNEQFF.

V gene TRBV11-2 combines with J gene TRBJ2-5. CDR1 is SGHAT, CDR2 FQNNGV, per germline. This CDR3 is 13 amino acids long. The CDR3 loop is CASSLAPEETQYF.

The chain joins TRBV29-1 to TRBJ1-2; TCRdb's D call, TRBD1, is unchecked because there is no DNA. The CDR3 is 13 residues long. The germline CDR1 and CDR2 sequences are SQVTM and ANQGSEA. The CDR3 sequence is CSFEGGGDYGYTF.

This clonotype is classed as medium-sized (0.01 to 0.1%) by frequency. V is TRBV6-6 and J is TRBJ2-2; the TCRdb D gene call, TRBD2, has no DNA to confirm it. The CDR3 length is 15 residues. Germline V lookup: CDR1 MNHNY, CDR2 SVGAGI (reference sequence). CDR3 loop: CASSSRDSLYGELFF.

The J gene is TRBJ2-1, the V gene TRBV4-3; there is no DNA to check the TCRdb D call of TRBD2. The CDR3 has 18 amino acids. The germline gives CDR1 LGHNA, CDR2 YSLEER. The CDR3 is CASSQDGIGAGSYNEQFF.

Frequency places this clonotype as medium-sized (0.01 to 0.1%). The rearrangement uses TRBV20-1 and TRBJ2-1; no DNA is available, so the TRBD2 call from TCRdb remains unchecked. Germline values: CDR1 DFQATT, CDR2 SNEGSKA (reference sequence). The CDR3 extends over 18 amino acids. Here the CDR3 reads CSASPPGLAGSSYNEQFF.

CDR3 region: CASSLADRDHYGYTF. This chain joins TRBV5-1 and TRBJ1-2; TCRdb's D gene call, TRBD1, goes unchecked for lack of DNA. The CDR3 length is 15 residues. CDR1 is SGHRS, CDR2 YFSETQ, per germline.

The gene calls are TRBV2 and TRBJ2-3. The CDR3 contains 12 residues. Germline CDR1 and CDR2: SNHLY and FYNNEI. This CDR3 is CASSDSTDTQYF. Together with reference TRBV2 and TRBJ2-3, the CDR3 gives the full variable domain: EPEVTQTPSHQVTQMGQEVILRCVPISNHLYFYWYRQILGQKVEFLVSFYNNEISEKSEIFDDQFSVERPDGSNFTLKIRSTKLEDSAMYFCASSDSTDTQYFGPGTRLTVL.

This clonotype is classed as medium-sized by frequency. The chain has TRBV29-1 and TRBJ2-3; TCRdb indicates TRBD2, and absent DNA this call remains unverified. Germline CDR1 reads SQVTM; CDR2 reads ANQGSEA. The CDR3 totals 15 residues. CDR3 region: CSVEGTTESTDTQYF.

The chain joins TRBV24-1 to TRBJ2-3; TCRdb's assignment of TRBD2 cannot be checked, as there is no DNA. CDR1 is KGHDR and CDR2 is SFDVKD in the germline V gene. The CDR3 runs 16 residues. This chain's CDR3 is CATSDLRSGSTDTQYF.

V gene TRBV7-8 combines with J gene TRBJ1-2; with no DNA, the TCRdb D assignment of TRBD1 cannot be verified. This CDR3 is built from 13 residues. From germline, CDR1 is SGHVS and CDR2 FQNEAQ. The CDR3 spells CASSLGTATGYTF.

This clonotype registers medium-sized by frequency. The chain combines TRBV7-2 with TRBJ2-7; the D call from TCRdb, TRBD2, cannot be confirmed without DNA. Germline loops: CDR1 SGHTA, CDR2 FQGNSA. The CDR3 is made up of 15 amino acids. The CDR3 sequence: CASSLMAGEDYEQYF.

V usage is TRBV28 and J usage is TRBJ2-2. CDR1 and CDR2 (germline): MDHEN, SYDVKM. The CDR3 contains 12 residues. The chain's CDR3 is CASKEAAGELFF.

The CDR3 here is CASSLALMNTEAFF. This chain links TRBV7-2 with TRBJ1-1. This CDR3 region has 14 residues. Looked up from germline, CDR1 is SGHTA and CDR2 is FQGNSA.

CDR3: CASSTRDRGAPQETQYF. The V gene is TRBV13, the J gene TRBJ2-5; TCRdb's D call, TRBD1, is unchecked because there is no DNA. Germline loops: CDR1 PRHDT, CDR2 FYEKMQ (reference sequence). The CDR3 runs to 17 residues.

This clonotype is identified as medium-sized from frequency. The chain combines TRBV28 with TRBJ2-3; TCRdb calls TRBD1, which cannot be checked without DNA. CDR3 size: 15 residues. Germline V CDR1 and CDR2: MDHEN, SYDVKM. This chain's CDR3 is CASSPPGRGTDTQYF.

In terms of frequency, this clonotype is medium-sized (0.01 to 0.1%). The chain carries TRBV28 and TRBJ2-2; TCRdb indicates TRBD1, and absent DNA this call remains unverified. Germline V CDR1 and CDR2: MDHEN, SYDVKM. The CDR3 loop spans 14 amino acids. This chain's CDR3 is CASSPGGFSGELFF.

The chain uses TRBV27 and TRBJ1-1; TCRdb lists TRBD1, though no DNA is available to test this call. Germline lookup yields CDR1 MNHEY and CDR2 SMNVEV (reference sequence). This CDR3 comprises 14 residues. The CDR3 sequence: CASSPYRVVSEAFF.